Each of the 7 T cell receptor beta chains below was sequenced from the same sample in a study of blood T cell repertoires in COVID-19 (dated by TCRdb to the early 2020s). The library was made by the immunoSEQ multiplex PCR assay. Imported from immuneACCESS, the table was reduced by TCRdb to in-frame sequences with V and J called. These copies leave out some clones; in studies compared against another copy, an unresolved V gene accounts for under half, and the cause of the remainder is not known. In all, the sample holds over 150,000 clones, and around 82% of those were seen once. Approximately 0.63% of the sample is taken by the ten largest. The sample consisted of peripheral blood. These receptors were taken from a man aged 55 to 70 with COVID-19, enrolled during active disease.

This clone was observed a handful of times. V gene TRBV7-9 combines with J gene TRBJ1-1; D gene unclear. V was trimmed by 5 bases and J by 4 bases, leaving 11 bases between them. The V gene's germline CDR1 is SEHNR and CDR2 FQNEAQ (reference sequence). The CDR3 sequence is 13 residues long. The CDR3: CASSGQTGTEAFF. CDR3 nucleotide sequence: TGTGCCAGCAGCGGCCAGACGGGCACTGAAGCTTTCTTT.

The chain joins TRBV5-1 to TRBJ1-2; no clear D gene. The V end lost 1 base, the J end lost 0 bases, and 7 bases lay between the germline ends. The CDR3 is 14 amino acids. CDR1 SGHRS and CDR2 YFSETQ come from the germline V gene. The CDR3 loop is CASSLQSTNYGYTF. Here the CDR3 DNA reads TGCGCCAGCAGCTTGCAGTCAACTAACTATGGCTACACCTTC.

The rearrangement joins TRBV11-2 to TRBJ2-3; D might be TRBD1 (6 bases). The CDR3 spans 15 residues. V was trimmed by 7 bases and J by 5 bases, leaving 19 bases between them. Germline V gene data show CDR1 as SGHAT and CDR2 as FQNNGV. DNA for the CDR3: TGTGCCAGCACTGCCATCGGGACAAACAGAGATACGCAGTATTTT. Amino acid sequence: CASTAIGTNRDTQYF.

This chain uses TRBV28 with TRBJ2-1, with 7 bases that match TRBD1. The germline gives CDR1 MDHEN, CDR2 SYDVKM. Trimming removed 3 bases from V and 2 bases from J; junction bases left unmatched: 4. CDR3 length: 15 amino acids. The chain's CDR3 is CASSLGQNTYNEQFF. The DNA for the CDR3 is TGTGCCAGCAGTTTGGGACAGAACACCTACAATGAGCAGTTCTTC.

V gene TRBV6-5 combines with J gene TRBJ2-7, with 8 bases lining up with TRBD1. This CDR3 contains 14 residues. Per germline, CDR1 MNHEY and CDR2 SVGAGI. V lost 6 bases to trimming and J lost 3 bases; unmatched junction nucleotides: 7. The CDR3 loop reads CASRPGQGVYEQYF. CDR3 bases: TGTGCCAGCAGGCCCGGACAGGGTGTCTACGAGCAGTACTTC.

The chain employs TRBV6-4 and TRBJ1-2; 11 bases fit TRBD1. The CDR3 contains 14 residues. J lost 11 bases, V lost 0 bases, and 5 bases had no gene match. CDR1 and CDR2 (germline): MRHNA, SNTAGT. CDR3 coding DNA: TGTGCCAGCAGTGACTCTGGGACAGGGGGAGTTTACACCTTC. Protein product: CASSDSGTGGVYTF.

The V call is TRBV5-1, the J call TRBJ2-1; tentative D call: TRBD2 (5 bases). CDR1 SGHRS and CDR2 YFSETQ come from the germline V gene. The CDR3 is 13 residues long. V shed 5 bases and J shed 10 bases, with 16 bases lying between them. The CDR3 nucleotides are TGCGCCAGCAGATTTTCTTCCGGGGAAGAGCAGTTCTTC. Protein product: CASRFSSGEEQFF.